In its sample, the clone carrying this TCR beta chain was seen a few times. Time point given: persistent/refractory GD, antithyroid drugs over 5 years with positive TRAb. The TCR library was prepared using RNA isolated from PBMCs. The record originates from a study of regulatory T cells in long-lasting Graves disease. Building of the TCR beta libraries involved iRepertoire HTBI primers and Arm-PCR of CDR3 regions. TCRdb re-called the multiplex PCR reads with MiXCR, one entry per CDR3 protein. The sample has roughly 450,000 distinct CDR3 sequences, about a quarter seen once. The material sequenced was peripheral blood mononuclear cells (PBMCs), taken when the disease was refractory, from a patient treated with antithyroid drugs. The clonotype was recovered from a female donor with Graves disease.

The CDR3 nucleotides read TGCAGCGTCGGGAGTGGGACTGAAGCTTTCTTT. Its protein is CSVGSGTEAFF. J is TRBJ1-1 and V is TRBV29-1; D remains ambiguous. CDR1 and CDR2 (germline): SQVTM, ANQGSEA. Between the trimmed V and J ends, which lost 6 bases and 5 bases, there was a span of 10 bases. This CDR3 is 11 amino acids long.